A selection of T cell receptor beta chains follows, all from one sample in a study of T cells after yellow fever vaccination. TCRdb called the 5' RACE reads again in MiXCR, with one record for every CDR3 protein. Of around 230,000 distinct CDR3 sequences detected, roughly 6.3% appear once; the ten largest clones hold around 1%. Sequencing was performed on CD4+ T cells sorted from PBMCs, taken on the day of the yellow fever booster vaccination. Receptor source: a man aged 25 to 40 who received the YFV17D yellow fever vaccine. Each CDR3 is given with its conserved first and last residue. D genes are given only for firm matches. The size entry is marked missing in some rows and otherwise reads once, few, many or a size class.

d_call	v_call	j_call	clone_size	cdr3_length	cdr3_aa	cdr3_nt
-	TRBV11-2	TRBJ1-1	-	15	CASSSAREVNTEAFF	TGTGCCAGCAGCAGTGCTCGGGAAGTGAACACTGAAGCTTTCTTT
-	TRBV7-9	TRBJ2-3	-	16	CASSYPPSKSTDTQYF	TGTGCCAGCAGCTATCCCCCGTCGAAGAGCACAGATACGCAGTATTTT
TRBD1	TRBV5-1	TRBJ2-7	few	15	CASSAWTGDGYEQYF	TGCGCCAGCAGCGCCTGGACAGGGGACGGCTACGAGCAGTACTTC
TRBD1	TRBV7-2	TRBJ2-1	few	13	CASSFLQGSGQFF	TGTGCCAGCAGCTTCCTACAGGGGTCAGGTCAGTTCTTC
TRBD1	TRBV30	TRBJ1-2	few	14	CAWSTPGQGYGYTF	TGTGCCTGGAGTACCCCGGGACAGGGGTACGGCTACACCTTC
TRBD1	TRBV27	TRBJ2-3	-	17	CASRRGQGTSGTDTQYF	TGTGCCAGCAGAAGGGGACAGGGCACCTCTGGCACAGATACGCAGTATTTT
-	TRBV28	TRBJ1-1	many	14	CASSLSDRVRKAFF	TGTGCCAGCAGTTTATCGGATCGGGTGCGGAAAGCTTTCTTT
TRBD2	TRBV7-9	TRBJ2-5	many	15	CASSPSLGLAETQYF	TGTGCCAGCAGCCCCTCGCTGGGACTAGCGGAGACCCAGTACTTC
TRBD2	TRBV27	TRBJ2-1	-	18	CASSLNPGLAGVRNEQFF	TGTGCCAGCAGTTTAAACCCAGGACTAGCGGGAGTACGAAATGAGCAGTTCTTC
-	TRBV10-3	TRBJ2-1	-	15	CAISEVLVRYNEQFF	TGTGCCATCAGTGAGGTGCTAGTTAGGTACAATGAGCAGTTCTTC
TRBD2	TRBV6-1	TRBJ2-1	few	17	CASSPEGKTSGSREQFF	TGTGCCAGCAGTCCCGAGGGGAAGACTAGCGGGAGCCGTGAGCAGTTCTTC
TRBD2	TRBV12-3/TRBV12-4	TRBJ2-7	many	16	CASRFSPGLATREQYF	TGTGCCAGCAGATTCTCCCCGGGACTAGCGACGCGGGAGCAGTACTTC
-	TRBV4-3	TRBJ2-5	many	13	CASSQALHETQYF	TGCGCCAGCAGCCAAGCCCTTCACGAGACCCAGTACTTC
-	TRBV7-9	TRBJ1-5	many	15	CASSRTDSRNQPQHF	TGTGCCAGCAGCCGTACGGACAGTCGCAATCAGCCCCAGCATTTT
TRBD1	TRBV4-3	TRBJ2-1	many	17	CASSLNGQAKFLGEQFF	TGCGCCAGCAGTCTGAACGGACAGGCGAAATTTCTAGGTGAGCAGTTCTTC
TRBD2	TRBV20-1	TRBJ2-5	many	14	CSARRASGQETQYF	TGCAGTGCTAGAAGGGCTAGCGGACAAGAGACCCAGTACTTC
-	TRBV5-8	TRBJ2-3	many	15	CASSSGYASTDTQYF	TGTGCCAGCAGCTCAGGGTATGCTAGCACAGATACGCAGTATTTT
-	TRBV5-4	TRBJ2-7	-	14	CASSAGTNGYEQYF	TGTGCCAGCAGCGCGGGGACAAATGGATACGAGCAGTACTTC
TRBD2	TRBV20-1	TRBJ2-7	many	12	CSARTSAYEQYF	TGCAGTGCTAGGACTAGCGCTTACGAGCAGTACTTC
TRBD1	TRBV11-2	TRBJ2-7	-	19	CASSRYLIRTGDLAYEQYF	TGTGCCAGCAGCCGATACCTCATAAGGACAGGGGATTTGGCCTACGAGCAGTACTTC
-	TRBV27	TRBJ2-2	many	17	CASSLRPSGLNTGELFF	TGTGCCAGCAGTTTAAGACCTTCGGGACTCAACACCGGGGAGCTGTTTTTT
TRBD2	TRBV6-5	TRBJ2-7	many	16	CASSYGGGRTPYEQYF	TGTGCCAGCAGTTACGGTGGCGGGAGGACCCCCTACGAGCAGTACTTC
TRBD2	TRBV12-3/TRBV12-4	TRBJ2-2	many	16	CASRPSGRAHTGELFF	TGTGCCAGCAGACCCAGCGGGAGGGCCCACACCGGGGAGCTGTTTTTT
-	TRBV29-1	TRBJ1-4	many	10	CSVQDEKLFF	TGCAGCGTACAGGACGAAAAACTGTTTTTT
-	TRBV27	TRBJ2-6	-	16	CASSLSRPSGANVLTF	TGTGCCAGCAGTTTATCTAGGCCCTCTGGGGCCAACGTCCTGACTTTC
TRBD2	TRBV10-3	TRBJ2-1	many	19	CAISGTGLAGRSSYNEQFF	TGTGCCATCAGTGGGACAGGACTAGCGGGCCGGAGCTCCTACAATGAGCAGTTCTTC
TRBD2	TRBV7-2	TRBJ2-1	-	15	CASSRSAGAYNEQFF	TGTGCCAGCAGCCGATCTGCGGGAGCCTACAATGAGCAGTTCTTC
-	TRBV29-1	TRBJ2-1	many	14	CSVEHRGLRDEQFF	TGCAGCGTTGAACATCGGGGGCTGAGGGATGAGCAGTTCTTC
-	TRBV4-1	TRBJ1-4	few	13	CASSQLWGEKLFF	TGCGCCAGCAGCCAGCTATGGGGTGAAAAACTGTTTTTT
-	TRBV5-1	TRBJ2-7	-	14	CASRRGQFDGKQYF	TGCGCCAGCAGGCGCGGGCAGTTCGATGGAAAGCAGTACTTC
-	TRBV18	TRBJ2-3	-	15	CASSPVRDNTDTQYF	TGTGCCAGCTCACCAGTTCGGGACAACACAGATACGCAGTATTTT
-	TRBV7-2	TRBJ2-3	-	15	CASSLAMAGTDTQYF	TGTGCCAGCAGCTTAGCGATGGCGGGAACAGATACGCAGTATTTT
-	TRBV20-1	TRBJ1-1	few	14	CSAAKGGANTEAFF	TGCAGTGCTGCGAAGGGGGGGGCGAACACTGAAGCTTTCTTT
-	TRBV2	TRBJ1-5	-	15	CASSDFSQGGQPQHF	TGTGCCAGCAGTGATTTTAGTCAGGGAGGTCAGCCCCAGCATTTT
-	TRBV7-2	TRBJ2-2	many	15	CASSRIGAYGGELFF	TGTGCCAGCAGCCGAATCGGGGCGTATGGCGGGGAGCTGTTTTTT
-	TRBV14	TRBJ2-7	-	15	CASSQAGAQSREQYF	TGTGCCAGCAGCCAAGCAGGGGCCCAGAGCCGAGAGCAGTACTTC
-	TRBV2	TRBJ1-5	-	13	CASSGYSNQPQHF	TGTGCCAGCAGTGGGTATAGCAATCAGCCCCAGCATTTT
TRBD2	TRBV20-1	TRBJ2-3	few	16	CSAALPGTSASREQYF	TGCAGTGCTGCCTTACCCGGGACTAGCGCCTCGCGGGAGCAGTATTTT
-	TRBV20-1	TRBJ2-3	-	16	CSALSPKGVLTDTQYF	TGCAGTGCCCTAAGCCCCAAGGGGGTCCTGACAGATACGCAGTATTTT
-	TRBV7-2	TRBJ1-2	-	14	CASSIGREGYGYTF	TGTGCCAGCAGCATCGGGAGAGAGGGGTATGGCTACACCTTC
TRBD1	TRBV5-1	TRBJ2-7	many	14	CASSSGQGGYEQYF	TGCGCCAGCAGCTCCGGACAGGGGGGCTACGAGCAGTACTTC
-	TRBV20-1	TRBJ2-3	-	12	CSAEDYTDTQYF	TGCAGTGCGGAGGACTACACAGATACGCAGTATTTT
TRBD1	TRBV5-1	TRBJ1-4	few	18	CASSLVGPRQGADEKLFF	TGCGCCAGCAGCTTGGTCGGCCCCCGCCAGGGGGCGGATGAAAAACTGTTTTTT
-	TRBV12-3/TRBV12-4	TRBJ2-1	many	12	CASSPGVNEQFF	TGTGCCAGCAGCCCGGGGGTCAATGAGCAGTTCTTC
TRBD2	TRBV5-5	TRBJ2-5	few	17	CASSLDRTSGSVETQYF	TGTGCCAGCAGCTTGGACAGGACTAGCGGGAGCGTAGAGACCCAGTACTTC
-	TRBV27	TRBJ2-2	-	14	CASSLSRGTGELFF	TGTGCCAGCAGTTTATCCCGTGGTACCGGGGAGCTGTTTTTT
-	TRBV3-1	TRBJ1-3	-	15	CPSSPRVSSGNTIYF	TGTCCCAGCAGCCCCCGGGTCAGCTCTGGAAACACCATATATTTT
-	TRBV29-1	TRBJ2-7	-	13	CSFRDSSAYEQYF	TGCAGCTTCCGGGACTCAAGCGCCTACGAGCAGTACTTC